The present T cell receptor beta chain was sequenced within a study of cytomegalovirus exposure and HLA in healthy donors. Primers: 60 Vbeta forward and 13 Jbeta reverse. Clones were read by immunoSEQ multiplex PCR, and TCRdb kept only the in-frame ones, dropping some. The sample yields 130,000 or so clones, over 75% seen once. On this clone itself: Its cognate antigen is unknown.

General study points: Sequencing likely produced, as an artifact, a cluster of highly shared sequence variants.

Germline values: CDR1 LGHNA, CDR2 YNFKEQ. The CDR3 loop spans 18 amino acids. V gave up 4 bases and J gave up 2 bases; unmatched junction bases: 14. This receptor was identified in a man aged 35-49 years in good health and CMV-seronegative. The J gene is TRBJ2-1, the V gene TRBV4-2; 7 nucleotides agree with TRBD1. The sequenced sample consisted of PBMCs. DNA of the CDR3: TGTGCCAGCAGCCCCCCCTGGGGACAGACCCTAACCTACAATGAGCAGTTCTTC. As protein: CASSPPWGQTLTYNEQFF.